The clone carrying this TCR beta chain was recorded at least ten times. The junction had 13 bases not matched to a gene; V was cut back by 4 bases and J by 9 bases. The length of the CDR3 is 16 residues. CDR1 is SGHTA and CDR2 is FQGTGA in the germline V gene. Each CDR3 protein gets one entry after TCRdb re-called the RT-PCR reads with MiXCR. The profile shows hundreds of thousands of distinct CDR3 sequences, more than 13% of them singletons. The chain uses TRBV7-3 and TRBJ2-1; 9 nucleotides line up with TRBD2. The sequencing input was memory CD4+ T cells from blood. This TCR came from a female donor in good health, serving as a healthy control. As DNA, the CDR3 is TGTGCCAGCAGCTCACGGGGCGGGACTAGCATCCTTGAGCAGTTCTTC. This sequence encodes CASSSRGGTSILEQFF. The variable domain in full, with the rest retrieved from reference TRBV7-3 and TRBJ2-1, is GAGVSQTPSNKVTEKGKYVELRCDPISGHTALYWYRQSLGQGPEFLIYFQGTGAADDSGLPNDRFFAVRPEGSVSTLKIQRTERGDSAVYLCASSSRGGTSILEQFFGPGTRLTVL.